This T cell receptor beta chain came from a study of T cells expressing NK-cell markers. Study overall: Seven donors tested HCMV-seropositive and one tested seronegative among the eight sequenced. Study conclusions and caveats: Specificity for HCMV among expanded NKG2C+ T cell clones was not established. Roughly 1.0-8% of CD8+ T cells in about 6 donors belonged to dominant NKG2C+ clonotypes.

With the 5' RACE reads reprocessed, TCRdb shows one record per CDR3 protein and no DNA. The sample totals some 140,000 distinct CDR3 sequences. The CDR3 has 15 amino acids. Germline assignment: CDR1 SGHVS and CDR2 FQNEAQ. On this clonotype itself: Its specificity is unknown.

Sequenced input: blood T cells: a sorted CD56 or NKG2C T cell subset, CD4+ or CD8+ T cells, or bulk PBMC T cells (not recorded which). The chain is built from TRBV7-8 and TRBJ2-5; TCRdb designates TRBD2, a call that cannot be tested without DNA. The receptor was derived from a woman aged 45-65 years in good health. The CDR3 spells CASSPSVRREETQYF.